Shown below are 5 T cell receptor beta chains from a single sample sequenced in a study of cytomegalovirus exposure and HLA in healthy donors. In the PCR, 60 Vbeta and 13 Jbeta primers were used. Using immunoSEQ multiplex PCR, the repertoire was profiled, and TCRdb retains in-frame clones only, with some absent. The sample contains some 200,000 clones, roughly 68% of which appear only once. Sequencing used PBMCs. The receptors were gathered from a man in his forties or fifties in good health and CMV-seropositive.

The V and J genes are TRBV2 and TRBJ2-3; 10 nucleotides line up with TRBD2. The CDR3 sequence is 14 residues long. With 7 bases clipped from V and 10 bases from J, the junction kept 11 bases outside the gene matches. The germline V gene has CDR1 SNHLY and CDR2 FYNNEI. CDR3 nucleotides: TGTGCCAGCACCGGAGCGAGCGGGGGGGGATCGCAGTATTTT. Translating gives CASTGASGGGSQYF.

This clone was seen a few times. The chain employs TRBV15 and TRBJ2-5; 10 nucleotides match TRBD2. V trimming: 0 bases; J trimming: 7 bases; junction bases outside the gene matches: 11. The length of the CDR3 is 17 residues. Germline V gene sequence: CDR1 LNHNV, CDR2 YYDKDF (reference sequence). DNA of the CDR3: TGTGCCACCAGCAGAGATCTAGCGGGGGCCCATGCGGGGACCCAGTACTTC. Translating it yields CATSRDLAGAHAGTQYF.

This clone was counted only a few times. The chain employs TRBV7-2 and TRBJ2-1; D perhaps matches TRBD1 (5 bases). V lost 1 base and J lost 4, with 8 bases in between. The V gene's germline CDR1 is SGHTA and CDR2 FQGNSA. This CDR3 has 14 amino acids. Written as DNA, the CDR3 is TGTGCCAGCAGCTTAGGACAGATTTACAATGAGCAGTTCTTC. Translation: CASSLGQIYNEQFF.

This clone has just a few counts. The rearrangement joins TRBV13 to TRBJ2-5; TRBD2 aligns across 8 bases. This CDR3 has 16 amino acids. V was clipped by 2 bases and J by 1 base; unmatched bases: 6. Germline assignment: CDR1 PRHDT and CDR2 FYEKMQ (reference sequence). The CDR3 here is CASSLFRGGRQETQYF. In DNA form, the CDR3 reads TGTGCCAGCAGCTTATTCCGGGGGGGCCGCCAAGAGACCCAGTACTTC.

This clone has more than one count but fewer than ten. This chain connects TRBV7-2 to TRBJ2-5, with 8 bases identical to TRBD2. The CDR3 totals 17 residues. Germline V gene sequence: CDR1 SGHTA, CDR2 FQGNSA. Trimming at V came to 4 bases and at J to 4 bases, leaving 14 bases not matched to a gene. DNA of the CDR3: TGTGCCAGCAGCTCCATCCCCGGGGCGGGGGGTGTAGAGACCCAGTACTTC. Translation: CASSSIPGAGGVETQYF. The whole variable domain, remainder taken from reference TRBV7-2 and TRBJ2-5, is GAGVSQSPSNKVTEKGKDVELRCDPISGHTALYWYRQSLGQGLEFLIYFQGNSAPDKSGLPSDRFSAERTGGSVSTLTIQRTQQEDSAVYLCASSSIPGAGGVETQYFGPGTRLLVL.